The T cell receptor beta chain described here comes from a study of persistence of HIV-infected CD4 T cells. Turning to the study itself: Median time on suppressive ART was about eight years.

This nonspecific control used anti-CD3/anti-CD28 bead stimulation of CD4+ T cells. Sorting selected CD4+ T cells upregulating both CD40 ligand and CD69. Sequencing used immunoSEQ version 4 in survey mode. Method: immunoSEQ multiplex PCR; TCRdb's copy keeps in-frame clones and lacks some. The table has some 40,000 clones, approximately 90% seen once. For this clone: Its cognate antigen is unknown.

The sequence was collected from an adult man with HIV who was CMV-seropositive. Here the sequenced sample was CD4+ T cells sorted from PBMCs after roughly 18-hour stimulation, taken from a patient who received antiretroviral therapy.

In DNA, the CDR3 is TGTGCCAGCAGCCCTGACCCCGAGACAGCCCAACGGCGGGCTGGGGCCAACGTCCTGACTTTC. Amino acid sequence: CASSPDPETAQRRAGANVLTF. The rearrangement links TRBV4-2 to TRBJ2-6; tentatively, D is TRBD1 or TRBD2 (5 bases each). The germline gives CDR1 LGHNA, CDR2 YNFKEQ. The CDR3 extends over 21 amino acids. Trimming removed 4 bases from V and 2 bases from J, with 27 bases in between.